This T cell receptor beta chain stems from a study of shared clonotypes between healthy human individuals. The naive CD8 subset, CD45RO-negative cells positively selected for CCR7, excluded terminally differentiated effector memory CD45RA+ cells. V lost 9 bases and J lost 5; bases outside the gene matches: 9. Looked up from germline, CDR1 is SNHLY and CDR2 is FYNNEI. The CDR3 is made up of 13 amino acids. Running of the assay took place at deep level. Repertoires were generated with immunoSEQ multiplex PCR, while TCRdb's copy carries only in-frame clones and drops some. The sample has millions of clones, roughly 95% seen once.

The origin of this receptor is a man aged 18 to 29 in good health. The chain couples TRBV2 to TRBJ2-5; 7 positions match TRBD2. What was sequenced was naive CD8+ T cells sorted from blood. The CDR3 reads CARRGGSTETQYF. CDR3 nucleotide sequence: TGTGCCAGAAGGGGCGGGAGCACGGAGACCCAGTACTTC.